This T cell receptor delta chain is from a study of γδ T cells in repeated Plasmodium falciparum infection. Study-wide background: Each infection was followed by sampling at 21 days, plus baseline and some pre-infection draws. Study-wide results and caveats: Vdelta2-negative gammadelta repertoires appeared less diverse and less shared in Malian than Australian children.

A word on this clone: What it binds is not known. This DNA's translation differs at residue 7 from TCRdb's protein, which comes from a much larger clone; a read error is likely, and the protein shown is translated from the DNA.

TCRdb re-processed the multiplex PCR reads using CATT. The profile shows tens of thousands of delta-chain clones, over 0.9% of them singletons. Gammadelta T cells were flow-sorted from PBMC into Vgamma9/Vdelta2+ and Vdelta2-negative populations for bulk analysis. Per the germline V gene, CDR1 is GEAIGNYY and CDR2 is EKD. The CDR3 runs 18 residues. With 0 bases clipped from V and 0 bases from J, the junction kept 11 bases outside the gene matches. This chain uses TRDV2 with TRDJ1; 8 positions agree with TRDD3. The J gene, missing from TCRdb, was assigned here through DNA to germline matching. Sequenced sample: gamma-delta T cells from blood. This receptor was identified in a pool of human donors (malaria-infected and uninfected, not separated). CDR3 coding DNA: TGTGCCTGTGACACCGTGAGTCTTGGGGGATCCAACACCGATAAACTCATCTTT. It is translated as CACDTVSLGGSNTDKLIF.